These T cell receptor beta chains were read from a single sample in a study of cytomegalovirus exposure and HLA in healthy donors. The method was immunoSEQ multiplex PCR; TCRdb's version includes in-frame clones alone and lacks a portion of them. Its clone listing holds about 140,000 clones. Sequencing was done on a sample of PBMCs. All receptors derive from a male donor in good health and CMV-seronegative. The CDR3 runs from the conserved cysteine through the conserved F or W. The D gene is left open where the match is weak.

J	D	V	CDR3	DNA
TRBJ2-7	-	TRBV19	CATSWTPSYEQYF	TGTGCCACTTCATGGACACCTTCCTACGAGCAGTACTTC
TRBJ2-7	-	TRBV6-1	CASSIREFSYEQYF	TGTGCCAGCTCAATTAGGGAGTTCTCCTACGAGCAGTACTTC
TRBJ2-5	TRBD1	TRBV12-5	CASGLVRGDRGTYQETQYF	TGTGCTAGTGGTTTGGTACGAGGGGACAGGGGAACGTACCAAGAGACCCAGTACTTC
TRBJ1-6	TRBD1	TRBV27	CASSHPGQVNSPLHF	TGTGCCAGCAGTCATCCGGGACAGGTTAATTCACCCCTCCACTTT
TRBJ1-5	-	TRBV5-1	CASSLGGDSNQPQHF	TGCGCCAGCAGCTTGGGGGGAGATAGCAATCAGCCCCAGCATTTT
TRBJ2-7	-	TRBV6-1	CASTWTQKYEQYF	TGTGCCAGCACCTGGACACAAAAGTACGAGCAGTACTTC
TRBJ1-1	-	TRBV29-1	CSVEDRGTEAFF	TGCAGCGTTGAAGACAGGGGAACTGAAGCTTTCTTT
TRBJ1-5	-	TRBV7-8	CASSRFRDLTLAQHF	TGTGCCAGCAGCCGATTCCGGGACTTAACGTTGGCCCAGCATTTT
TRBJ2-7	-	TRBV7-2	CASSPGAVEQYF	TGTGCCAGCAGCCCCGGAGCAGTCGAGCAGTACTTC
TRBJ1-1	-	TRBV10-3	CAISEYGVALNTEAFF	TGTGCCATCAGTGAGTATGGCGTAGCTCTGAACACTGAAGCTTTCTTT
TRBJ1-5	-	TRBV7-2	CASSLVGQLNQPQHF	TGTGCCAGCAGCTTAGTAGGACAGTTAAATCAGCCCCAGCATTTT
TRBJ2-5	-	TRBV11-2	CASSRGLGSTFRETQYF	TGTGCCAGCAGCCGAGGGTTGGGCTCCACCTTTCGGGAGACCCAGTACTTC
TRBJ2-7	TRBD2	TRBV11-2	CASSWGGEVYEQYF	TGTGCCAGCAGCTGGGGGGGAGAAGTATACGAGCAGTACTTC
TRBJ1-2	-	TRBV7-2	CASSSGQTPRNYGYTF	TGTGCCAGCAGCTCCGGACAGACTCCTAGGAACTATGGCTACACCTTC
TRBJ2-5	-	TRBV5-5	CASSLGYEETQYF	TGTGCCAGCAGCTTGGGTTACGAGGAGACCCAGTACTTC
TRBJ1-2	-	TRBV5-6	CASNRAENYGYTF	TGTGCCAGCAACAGGGCCGAAAACTATGGCTACACCTTC
TRBJ2-5	-	TRBV18	CASSPLTGEYETQYF	TGTGCCAGCTCACCCCTGACTGGGGAGTACGAGACCCAGTACTTC
TRBJ1-2	-	TRBV27	CASSLYPGAPYGYTF	TGTGCCAGCAGTTTATACCCAGGGGCCCCCTATGGCTACACCTTC
TRBJ2-7	-	TRBV7-6	CASSLVGVASSYEQYF	TGTGCCAGCAGCTTAGTGGGCGTAGCGAGCTCCTACGAGCAGTACTTC
TRBJ2-4	-	TRBV5-8	CASSLAGNIQYF	TGTGCCAGCAGCTTGGCAGGGAACATTCAGTACTTC
TRBJ2-5	-	TRBV4-1	CASSPLGPEETQYF	TGCGCCAGCAGCCCACTAGGTCCGGAGGAGACCCAGTACTTC